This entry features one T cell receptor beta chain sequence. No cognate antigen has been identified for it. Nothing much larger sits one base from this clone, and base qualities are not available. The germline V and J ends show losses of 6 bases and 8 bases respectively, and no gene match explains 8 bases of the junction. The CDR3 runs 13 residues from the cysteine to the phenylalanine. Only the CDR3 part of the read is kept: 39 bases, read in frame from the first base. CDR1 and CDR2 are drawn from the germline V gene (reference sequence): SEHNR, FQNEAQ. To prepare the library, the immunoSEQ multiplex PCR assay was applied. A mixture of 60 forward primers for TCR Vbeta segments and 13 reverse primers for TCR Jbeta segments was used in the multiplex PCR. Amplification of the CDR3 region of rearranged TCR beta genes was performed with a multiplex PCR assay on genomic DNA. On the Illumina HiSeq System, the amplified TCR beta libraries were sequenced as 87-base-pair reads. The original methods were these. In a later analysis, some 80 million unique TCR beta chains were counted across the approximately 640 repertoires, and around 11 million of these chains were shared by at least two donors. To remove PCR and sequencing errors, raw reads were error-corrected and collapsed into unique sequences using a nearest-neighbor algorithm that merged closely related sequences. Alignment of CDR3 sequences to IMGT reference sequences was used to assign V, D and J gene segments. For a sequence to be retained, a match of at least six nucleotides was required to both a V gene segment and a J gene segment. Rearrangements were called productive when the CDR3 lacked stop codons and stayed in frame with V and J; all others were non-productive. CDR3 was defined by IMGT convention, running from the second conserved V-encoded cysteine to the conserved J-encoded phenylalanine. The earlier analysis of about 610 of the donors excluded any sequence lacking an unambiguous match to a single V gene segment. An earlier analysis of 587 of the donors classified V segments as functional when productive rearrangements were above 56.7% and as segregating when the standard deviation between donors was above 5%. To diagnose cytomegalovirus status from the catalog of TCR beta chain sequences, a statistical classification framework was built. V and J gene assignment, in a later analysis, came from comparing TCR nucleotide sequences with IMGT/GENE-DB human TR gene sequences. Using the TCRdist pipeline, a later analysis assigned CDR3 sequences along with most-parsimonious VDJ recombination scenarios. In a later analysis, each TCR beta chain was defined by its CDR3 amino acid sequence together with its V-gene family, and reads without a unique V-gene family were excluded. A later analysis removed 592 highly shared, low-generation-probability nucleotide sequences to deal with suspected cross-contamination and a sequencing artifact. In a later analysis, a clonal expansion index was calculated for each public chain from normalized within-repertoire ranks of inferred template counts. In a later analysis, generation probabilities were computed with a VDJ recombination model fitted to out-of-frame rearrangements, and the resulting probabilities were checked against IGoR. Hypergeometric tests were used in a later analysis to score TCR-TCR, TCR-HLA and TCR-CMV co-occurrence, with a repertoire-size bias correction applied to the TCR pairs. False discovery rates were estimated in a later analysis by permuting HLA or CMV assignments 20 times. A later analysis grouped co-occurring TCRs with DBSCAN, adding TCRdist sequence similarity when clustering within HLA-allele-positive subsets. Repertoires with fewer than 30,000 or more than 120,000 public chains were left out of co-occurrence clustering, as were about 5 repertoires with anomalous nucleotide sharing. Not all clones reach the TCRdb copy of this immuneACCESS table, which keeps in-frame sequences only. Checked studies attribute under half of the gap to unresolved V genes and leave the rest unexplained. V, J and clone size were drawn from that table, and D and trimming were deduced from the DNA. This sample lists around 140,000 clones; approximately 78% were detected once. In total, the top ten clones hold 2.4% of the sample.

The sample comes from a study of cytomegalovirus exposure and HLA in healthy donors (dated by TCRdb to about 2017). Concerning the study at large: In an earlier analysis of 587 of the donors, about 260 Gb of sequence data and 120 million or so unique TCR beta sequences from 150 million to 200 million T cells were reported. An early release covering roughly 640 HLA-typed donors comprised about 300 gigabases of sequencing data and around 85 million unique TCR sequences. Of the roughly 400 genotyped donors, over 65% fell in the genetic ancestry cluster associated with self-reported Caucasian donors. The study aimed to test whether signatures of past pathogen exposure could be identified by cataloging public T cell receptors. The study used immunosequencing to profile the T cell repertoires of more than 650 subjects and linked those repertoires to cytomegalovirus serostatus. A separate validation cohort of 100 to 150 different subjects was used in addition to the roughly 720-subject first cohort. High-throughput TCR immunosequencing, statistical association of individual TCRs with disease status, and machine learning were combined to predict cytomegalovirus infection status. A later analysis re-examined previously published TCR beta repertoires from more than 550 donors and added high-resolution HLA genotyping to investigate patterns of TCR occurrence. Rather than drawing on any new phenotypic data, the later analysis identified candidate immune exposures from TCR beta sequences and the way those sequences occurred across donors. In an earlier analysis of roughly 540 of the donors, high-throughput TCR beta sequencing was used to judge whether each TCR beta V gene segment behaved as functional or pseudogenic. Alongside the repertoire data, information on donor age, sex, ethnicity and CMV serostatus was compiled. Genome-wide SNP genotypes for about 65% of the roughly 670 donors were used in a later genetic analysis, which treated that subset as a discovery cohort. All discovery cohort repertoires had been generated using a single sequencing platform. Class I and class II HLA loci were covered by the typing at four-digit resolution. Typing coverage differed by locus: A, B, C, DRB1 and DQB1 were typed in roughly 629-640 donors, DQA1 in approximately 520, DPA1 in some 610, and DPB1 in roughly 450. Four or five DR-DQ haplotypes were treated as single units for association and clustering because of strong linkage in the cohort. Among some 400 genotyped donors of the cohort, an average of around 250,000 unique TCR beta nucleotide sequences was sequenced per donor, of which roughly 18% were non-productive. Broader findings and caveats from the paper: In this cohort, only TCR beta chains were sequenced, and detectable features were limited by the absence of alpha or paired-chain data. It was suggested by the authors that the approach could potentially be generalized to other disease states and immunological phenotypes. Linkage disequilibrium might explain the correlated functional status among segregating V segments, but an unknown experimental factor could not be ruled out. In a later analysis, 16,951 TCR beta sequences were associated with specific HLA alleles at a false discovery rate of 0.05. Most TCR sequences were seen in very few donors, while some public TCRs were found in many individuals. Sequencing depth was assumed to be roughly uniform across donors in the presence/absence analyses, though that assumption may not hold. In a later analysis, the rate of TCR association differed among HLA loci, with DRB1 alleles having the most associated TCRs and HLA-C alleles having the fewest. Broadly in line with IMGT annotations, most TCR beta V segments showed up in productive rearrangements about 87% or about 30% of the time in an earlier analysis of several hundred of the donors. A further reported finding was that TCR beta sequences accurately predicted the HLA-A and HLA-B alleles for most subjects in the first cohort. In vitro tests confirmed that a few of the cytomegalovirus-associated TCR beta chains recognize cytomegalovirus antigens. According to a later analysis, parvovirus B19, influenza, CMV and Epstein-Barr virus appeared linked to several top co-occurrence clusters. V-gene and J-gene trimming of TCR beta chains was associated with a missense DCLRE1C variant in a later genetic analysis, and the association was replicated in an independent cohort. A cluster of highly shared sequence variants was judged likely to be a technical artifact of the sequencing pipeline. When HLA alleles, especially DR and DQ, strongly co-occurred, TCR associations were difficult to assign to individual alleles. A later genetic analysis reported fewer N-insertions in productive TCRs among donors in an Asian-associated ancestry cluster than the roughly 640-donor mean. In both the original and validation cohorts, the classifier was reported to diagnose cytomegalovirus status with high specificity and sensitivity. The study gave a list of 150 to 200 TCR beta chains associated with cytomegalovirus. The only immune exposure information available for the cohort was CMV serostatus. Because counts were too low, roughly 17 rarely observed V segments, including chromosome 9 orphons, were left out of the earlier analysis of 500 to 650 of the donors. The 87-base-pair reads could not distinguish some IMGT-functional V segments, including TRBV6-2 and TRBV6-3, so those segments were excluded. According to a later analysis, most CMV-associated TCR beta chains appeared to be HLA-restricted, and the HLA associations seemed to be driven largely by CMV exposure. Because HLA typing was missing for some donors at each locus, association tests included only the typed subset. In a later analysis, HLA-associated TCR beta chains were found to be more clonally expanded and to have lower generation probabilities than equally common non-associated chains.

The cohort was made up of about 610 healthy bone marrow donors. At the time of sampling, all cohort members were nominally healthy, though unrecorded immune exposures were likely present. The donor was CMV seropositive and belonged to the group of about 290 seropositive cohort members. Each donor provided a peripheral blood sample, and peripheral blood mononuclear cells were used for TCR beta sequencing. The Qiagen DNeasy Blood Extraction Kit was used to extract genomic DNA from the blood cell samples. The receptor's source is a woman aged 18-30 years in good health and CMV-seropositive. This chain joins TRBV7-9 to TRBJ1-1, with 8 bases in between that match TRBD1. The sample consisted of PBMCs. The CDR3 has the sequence CASSLGQAGEAFF. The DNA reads TGTGCCAGCAGTTTGGGACAGGCAGGAGAAGCTTTCTTT. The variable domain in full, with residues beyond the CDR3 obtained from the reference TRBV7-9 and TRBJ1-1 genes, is DTGVSQNPRHKITKRGQNVTFRCDPISEHNRLYWYRQTLGQGPEFLTYFQNEAQLEKSRLLSDRFSAERPKGSFSTLEIQRTEQGDSAMYLCASSLGQAGEAFFGQGTRLTVV.